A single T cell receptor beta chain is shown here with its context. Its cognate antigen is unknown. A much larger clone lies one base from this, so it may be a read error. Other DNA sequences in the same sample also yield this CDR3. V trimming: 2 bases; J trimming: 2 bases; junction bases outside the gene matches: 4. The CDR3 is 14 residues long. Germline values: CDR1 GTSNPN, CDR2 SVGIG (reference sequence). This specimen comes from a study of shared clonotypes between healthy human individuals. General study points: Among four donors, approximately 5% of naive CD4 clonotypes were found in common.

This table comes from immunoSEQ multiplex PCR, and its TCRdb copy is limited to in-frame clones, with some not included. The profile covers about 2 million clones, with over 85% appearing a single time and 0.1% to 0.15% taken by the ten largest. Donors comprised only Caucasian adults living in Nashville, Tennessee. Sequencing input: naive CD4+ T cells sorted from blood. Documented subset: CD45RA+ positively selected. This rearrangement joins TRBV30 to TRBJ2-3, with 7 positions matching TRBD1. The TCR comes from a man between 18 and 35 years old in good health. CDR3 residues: CAWSSRGPTDTQYF. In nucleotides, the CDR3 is TGTGCCTGGAGTAGTAGGGGGCCCACAGATACGCAGTATTTT.